Each of the 21 T cell receptor beta chains below was sequenced from the same sample in a study of cytomegalovirus exposure and HLA in healthy donors. PCR used 60 Vbeta primers and 13 Jbeta primers. The method was immunoSEQ multiplex PCR; TCRdb's version includes in-frame clones alone and lacks a portion of them. This table holds roughly 110,000 clones, roughly 80% found once. The sequencing input was PBMCs. All receptors come from a man aged 55-75 years in good health and CMV-seronegative.

This chain joins TRBV28 and TRBJ1-5; D possibly corresponds to TRBD1 (6 bases). CDR3 length equals 14 residues. Trimming took 3 bases from V and 13 from J, leaving 19 bases between them. CDR1 and CDR2 (germline): MDHEN, SYDVKM. The CDR3 protein is CASSFRDKRPYQHF. CDR3 DNA sequence: TGTGCCAGCAGTTTCCGGGACAAAAGGCCTTATCAGCATTTT.

This chain connects TRBV5-1 to TRBJ2-6, with D perhaps TRBD1 (5 bases). The V gene lost 0 bases and the J gene lost 6 bases, with 7 bases spanning the gap. This CDR3 spans 14 amino acids. CDR1 is SGHRS and CDR2 is YFSETQ in the germline V gene. The DNA for the CDR3 is TGCGCCAGCAGCTTGGAAGGGGCGGCCAACGTCCTGACTTTC. This gives the protein CASSLEGAANVLTF.

This clone was counted only a few times. J is TRBJ2-1 and V is TRBV29-1; tentative D call: TRBD1 (8 bases). Trimming stripped 2 bases from V and 4 bases from J, with 21 bases between. The CDR3 is 17 amino acids. Germline loops: CDR1 SQVTM, CDR2 ANQGSEA. CDR3 in DNA: TGCAGCGTTGAAACAGGGGGGGGGTTTCGGAAATACAATGAGCAGTTCTTC. It codes for CSVETGGGFRKYNEQFF.

The chain joins TRBV5-5 to TRBJ2-6, with 12 nucleotides matching TRBD2. CDR3 length: 18 amino acids. V dropped 5 bases and J dropped 0; count of bases not matched to a gene: 6. Germline V gene sequence: CDR1 SGHKS, CDR2 YYEKEE (reference sequence). CDR3 protein: CASRRTSGELSGANVLTF. The CDR3 coding sequence is TGTGCCAGCAGAAGGACTAGCGGGGAGCTCTCTGGGGCCAACGTCCTGACTTTC.

The rearrangement uses TRBV7-2 and TRBJ2-7; the match to TRBD2 covers 11 bases. Germline trimming cut 2 bases from V and 5 bases from J; bases unmatched to any gene: 14. Germline loops: CDR1 SGHTA, CDR2 FQGNSA. The CDR3 contains 18 residues. For the CDR3, the DNA is TGTGCCAGCAGCTTATCTTCTAGCGGGGGGCCCCTGGTGAACGAGCAGTACTTC. Translation gives CASSLSSSGGPLVNEQYF.

The chain joins TRBV19 to TRBJ1-1; a weak D match, TRBD1 (5 bases). The CDR3 sequence is 13 residues long. The germline V gene encodes CDR1 LNHDA and CDR2 SQIVND (reference sequence). Trimming took 2 bases from V and 5 from J, leaving 9 bases between them. CDR3 in DNA: TGTGCCAGTAGTATATGGGAGGGGACTGAAGCTTTCTTT. Protein sequence: CASSIWEGTEAFF.

The gene calls are TRBV18 and TRBJ1-2, with 9 bases fitting TRBD1. Trimming at V came to 4 bases and at J to 1 base, leaving 4 bases not matched to a gene. The germline V gene has CDR1 KGHSH and CDR2 LQKENI. CDR3 length equals 15 residues. The CDR3, as DNA: TGTGCCAGCTCACTCGGACAGGGGAATAACTATGGCTACACCTTC. Protein product: CASSLGQGNNYGYTF.

The chain combines TRBV6-5 with TRBJ2-2; D may be TRBD1 (5 bases). Germline assignment: CDR1 MNHEY and CDR2 SVGAGI. The CDR3 length is 15 residues. Trimming shortened V by 9 bases and J by 6 bases, and 20 bases separated the two germline ends. The CDR3 loop is CASFRVRTSAGELFF. CDR3 sequence (DNA): TGTGCCAGTTTCAGGGTTCGTACCTCGGCCGGGGAGCTGTTTTTT.

This rearrangement joins TRBV7-3 to TRBJ1-2; TRBD1 aligns across 9 bases. The germline gives CDR1 SGHTA, CDR2 FQGTGA. J lost 6 bases, V lost 5 bases, and 4 bases had no gene match. This CDR3 is 13 amino acids long. The DNA of the CDR3 is TGTGCCAGCAGCCAAACAGGGGGCAATGGCTACACCTTC. Translation: CASSQTGGNGYTF. Together with reference TRBV7-3 and TRBJ1-2, the CDR3 gives the full variable domain: GAGVSQTPSNKVTEKGKYVELRCDPISGHTALYWYRQSLGQGPEFLIYFQGTGAADDSGLPNDRFFAVRPEGSVSTLKIQRTERGDSAVYLCASSQTGGNGYTFGSGTRLTVV.

This clone was found once. The chain joins TRBV4-1 to TRBJ1-5; unclear D gene. CDR3 length: 15 amino acids. Trimming left V 0 bases short and J 3 bases short, with 9 bases between. Germline lookup yields CDR1 MGHRA and CDR2 YSYEKL. The CDR3 loop is CASSQDGQNNQPQHF. The CDR3 DNA is TGCGCCAGCAGCCAAGATGGGCAAAACAATCAGCCCCAGCATTTT.

J is TRBJ2-3 and V is TRBV7-9, with 9 bases that match TRBD1. The junction had 8 bases not matched to a gene; V was cut back by 5 bases and J by 5 bases. This CDR3 contains 15 residues. The V gene's germline CDR1 is SEHNR and CDR2 FQNEAQ (reference sequence). CDR3 coding DNA: TGTGCCAGCAGCCAGGGACAGGGCCGAGTAGATACGCAGTATTTT. The encoded protein is CASSQGQGRVDTQYF.

The gene calls are TRBV18 and TRBJ1-6; D is unclear. The CDR3 spans 14 residues. V lost 2 bases to trimming and J lost 8 bases, with 10 bases between them. Per the germline V gene, CDR1 is KGHSH and CDR2 is LQKENI. Here the CDR3 reads CASSPANGDSPLHF. For the CDR3, the DNA is TGTGCCAGCTCACCAGCCAACGGGGATTCACCCCTCCACTTT.

The chain couples TRBV9 to TRBJ2-5; possibly TRBD2 for D (7 bases). Trimming left V 0 bases short and J 4 bases short, with 13 bases between. The CDR3 has 15 amino acids. CDR1 is SGDLS, CDR2 YYNGEE, per germline. CDR3: CASSVDPGGGETQYF. DNA of the CDR3: TGTGCCAGCAGCGTAGACCCGGGGGGCGGAGAGACCCAGTACTTC. Together with reference TRBV9 and TRBJ2-5, the CDR3 gives the full variable domain: DSGVTQTPKHLITATGQRVTLRCSPRSGDLSVYWYQQSLDQGLQFLIQYYNGEERAKGNILERFSAQQFPDLHSELNLSSLELGDSALYFCASSVDPGGGETQYFGPGTRLLVL.

The chain uses TRBV30 and TRBJ2-2; TRBD1 aligns across 8 bases. This CDR3 region has 18 residues. The trim removed 8 bases at V and 2 bases at J, leaving 19 bases unmatched. Germline V gene data show CDR1 as GTSNPN and CDR2 as SVGIG (reference sequence). The CDR3 is CARLGQGLRFRNTGELFF. The CDR3 bases are TGTGCCAGACTTGGACAGGGCTTAAGGTTCCGAAACACCGGGGAGCTGTTTTTT.

This chain connects TRBV7-2 to TRBJ2-3; 9 bases align to TRBD2. CDR1 is SGHTA and CDR2 is FQGNSA in the germline V gene. The length of the CDR3 is 16 residues. The J segment lost 7 bases and the V segment lost 5 bases, leaving 13 bases of the junction unmatched. Here the CDR3 DNA reads TGTGCCAGCAGCCCCATATTAGGCGGGGGGGAGCATACGCAGTATTTT. It is translated as CASSPILGGGEHTQYF.

The rearrangement joins TRBV19 to TRBJ1-5; D might be TRBD1 (5 bases). In germline, CDR1 is LNHDA, CDR2 SQIVND (reference sequence). The CDR3 is 14 residues long. Trimming took off 3 bases at V and 5 bases at J, with 11 bases between the two ends. In DNA form, the CDR3 reads TGTGCCAGTAGTATCGGAGGGGTTTATCAGCCCCAGCATTTT. It encodes CASSIGGVYQPQHF.

This rearrangement joins TRBV5-1 to TRBJ2-3; no firm D call. The CDR3 has 16 amino acids. Trimming shortened V by 0 bases and J by 0 bases, and 11 bases separated the two germline ends. Germline CDR1 reads SGHRS; CDR2 reads YFSETQ. The CDR3 DNA reads TGCGCCAGCAGCTTGGTGCGGCTGACTAGCACAGATACGCAGTATTTT. Translating it yields CASSLVRLTSTDTQYF. The variable domain in full, with the rest retrieved from reference TRBV5-1 and TRBJ2-3, is KAGVTQTPRYLIKTRGQQVTLSCSPISGHRSVSWYQQTPGQGLQFLFEYFSETQRNKGNFPGRFSGRQFSNSRSEMNVSTLELGDSALYLCASSLVRLTSTDTQYFGPGTRLTVL.

The chain carries TRBV5-1 and TRBJ2-5, with 7 positions matching TRBD2. The CDR3 has 15 amino acids. V lost 4 bases, J lost 2 bases, and 8 bases stayed unmatched. Germline-derived CDR1 and CDR2 are SGHRS and YFSETQ. CDR3 nucleotide sequence: TGCGCCAGCAGCCTGGGGGTTAGCGGGCAAGAGACCCAGTACTTC. The encoded protein is CASSLGVSGQETQYF.

This clone is a singleton in its sample. The rearrangement joins TRBV30 to TRBJ1-3; possible D gene TRBD1, 6 bases. The germline V and J ends were trimmed by 2 bases and 4 bases, with 9 bases remaining between them. The CDR3 totals 13 residues. CDR1 GTSNPN and CDR2 SVGIG come from the germline V gene (reference sequence). CDR3 in amino acids: CAWSRQDGNTIYF. CDR3 nucleotides: TGTGCCTGGAGTAGACAGGACGGAAACACCATATATTTT.

The gene calls are TRBV19 and TRBJ2-2, with 9 bases that match TRBD2. This CDR3 contains 15 residues. The germline V gene has CDR1 LNHDA and CDR2 SQIVND (reference sequence). The trim removed 4 bases at V and 4 bases at J, leaving 4 bases unmatched. The CDR3 is CASSTRGGITGELFF. CDR3 coding DNA: TGTGCCAGTAGTACGCGGGGGGGCATCACCGGGGAGCTGTTTTTT. The full variable domain, in which reference TRBV19 and TRBJ2-2 provide the parts outside the CDR3, is DGGITQSPKYLFRKEGQNVTLSCEQNLNHDAMYWYRQDPGQGLRLIYYSQIVNDFQKGDIAEGYSVSREKKESFPLTVTSAQKNPTAFYLCASSTRGGITGELFFGEGSRLTVL.

The chain links TRBV18 to TRBJ2-1, with a possible D match to TRBD2 (5 bases). Per the germline V gene, CDR1 is KGHSH and CDR2 is LQKENI. The CDR3 runs to 13 residues. With 3 bases removed from V and 7 bases from J, the gap between germline ends came to 10 bases. The CDR3 DNA reads TGTGCCAGCTCACCCCAGGACTTGAATGAGCAGTTCTTC. Protein product: CASSPQDLNEQFF. Full variable domain (missing parts from reference TRBV18 and TRBJ2-1): NAGVMQNPRHLVRRRGQEARLRCSPMKGHSHVYWYRQLPEEGLKFMVYLQKENIIDESGMPKERFSAEFPKEGPSILRIQQVVRGDSAAYFCASSPQDLNEQFFGPGTRLTVL.